The rows below give T cell receptor beta chains drawn from one sample of a study of beta chain features in type 1 diabetes. TCRdb's table, derived via immunoSEQ multiplex PCR, lists solely in-frame clones and lacks some. In the table there are 95,000 to 150,000 clones, less than 20% of which are singletons. The sequenced sample was central memory CD4+ T cells from blood. These receptors were collected from a man younger than 45 with type 1 diabetes. CDR3s include the opening cysteine and the closing phenylalanine or tryptophan. Fields, in order: D gene, J gene, V gene, clone size, CDR3 protein, CDR3 DNA. The D gene is left open where the match is weak. Clone size, where shown, is once, few, many, or a class for clones that have expanded.

TRBD1 | TRBJ2-5 | TRBV7-2 | once | CASSGLTGVVETQYF | TGTGCCAGCAGCGGACTTACAGGGGTGGTCGAGACCCAGTACTTC
TRBD2 | TRBJ2-3 | TRBV27 | many | CASSFPASGGFTDTQYF | TGTGCCAGCAGTTTCCCCGCTAGCGGGGGGTTCACAGATACGCAGTATTTT
- | TRBJ2-1 | TRBV7-2 | - | CASSLAAVSSYNEQFF | TGTGCCAGCAGCTTGGCCGCGGTGAGCTCCTACAATGAGCAGTTCTTC
TRBD2 | TRBJ2-1 | TRBV10-3 | many | CAIRSGLAGGPQGANEQFF | TGTGCCATCAGGTCCGGACTAGCGGGGGGGCCCCAGGGTGCGAATGAGCAGTTCTTC
- | TRBJ1-1 | TRBV29-1 | few | CSVDAVVGSEAFF | TGCAGCGTTGATGCCGTGGTGGGAAGTGAGGCTTTCTTT
- | TRBJ2-1 | TRBV7-9 | few | CASSPSGRPDNEQFF | TGTGCCAGCAGCCCTTCAGGGCGACCCGACAATGAGCAGTTCTTC
TRBD1 | TRBJ2-7 | TRBV6-5 | - | CASSNRGHEQYF | TGTGCCAGCAGCAACAGGGGGCACGAGCAGTACTTC
- | TRBJ1-1 | TRBV29-1 | - | CSVLGIMNTEAFF | TGCAGCGTTCTGGGGATTATGAACACTGAAGCTTTCTTT
- | TRBJ2-3 | TRBV5-8 | - | CASSSLGHTQYF | TGTGCCAGCAGCTCCCTCGGGCATACGCAGTATTTT
- | TRBJ2-1 | TRBV7-3 | - | CASSLTLTRMDEQFF | TGTGCCAGCAGCTTAACTCTCACTAGGATGGATGAGCAGTTCTTC
- | TRBJ1-5 | TRBV6-5 | few | CASSTRRNQPQHF | TGTGCCAGCAGTACTCGTAGGAATCAGCCCCAGCATTTT
- | TRBJ2-7 | TRBV6-1 | few | CATLGQGILYEQYF | TGTGCCACCCTCGGGCAGGGGATACTCTACGAGCAGTACTTC
- | TRBJ2-7 | TRBV28 | few | CASSLSGQGYEQYF | TGTGCCAGCAGTTTATCCGGCCAGGGGTACGAGCAGTACTTC
- | TRBJ1-2 | TRBV4-3 | few | CASSQDLRSSYGYTF | TGCGCCAGCAGCCAAGATTTACGATCGTCCTATGGCTACACCTTC